This T cell receptor (beta chain) was identified in a study of blood T cell repertoires in COVID-19. Overall study: T cells, B-cell-depleted T cells, or PBMCs provided the cDNA or gDNA that served as material.

Original processing notes: How many nucleated cells were present was estimated from reference gene primer amplification. The table came from immunoSEQ multiplex PCR; TCRdb's copy has only in-frame clones and leaves some out. V, J and clone size are taken as reported in that table, and D and trimming were inferred from the DNA itself. The profile shows about 240,000 clones, roughly 80% of them singletons. Germline CDR1 and CDR2: LNHNV and YYDKDF (reference sequence). V was clipped by 0 bases and J by 0 bases; unmatched bases: 9. The CDR3 runs 18 residues. This TCR derives from a woman at least 80 years old with acute or convalescent COVID-19. This chain links TRBV15 with TRBJ1-2; TRBD1 agrees at 8 bases. The sample consisted of peripheral blood. CDR3 in amino acids: CATSREIDRGYSNYGYTF. The CDR3 DNA sequence: TGTGCCACCAGCAGAGAAATAGACAGGGGATATTCTAACTATGGCTACACCTTC. Supplemented by reference TRBV15 and TRBJ1-2, the full variable domain reads DAMVIQNPRYQVTQFGKPVTLSCSQTLNHNVMYWYQQKSSQAPKLLFHYYDKDFNNEADTPDNFQSRRPNTSFCFLDIRSPGLGDTAMYLCATSREIDRGYSNYGYTFGSGTRLTVV.